The TCR beta chain described here comes from a study of radiotherapy plus CTLA-4 blockade in lung cancer. About this clone: The antigen remains unidentified.

Whole-study results and caveats: In blood, tumor-derived TCR clones expanded after radiotherapy plus ipilimumab.

This CDR3 contains 16 residues. V was cut by 4 bases and J by 1 base, with 14 bases left in between. The V gene's germline CDR1 is SGHNT and CDR2 YYREEE (reference sequence). Libraries were prepared by immunoSEQ multiplex PCR; TCRdb keeps only in-frame clonotypes and omits some of them. The sample lists tens of thousands of clones; more than 70% were seen once. The sequence came from a human donor with non-small cell lung cancer that progressed on radiotherapy plus ipilimumab. Specimen: peripheral blood, collected from a patient treated with radiotherapy plus ipilimumab. The rearrangement links TRBV5-4 to TRBJ2-2, with TRBD1 as a possible D gene (8 bases). The CDR3 region is CASSPTGGGNTGELFF. In nucleotides, the CDR3 is TGTGCCAGCAGCCCCACAGGGGGGGGGAACACCGGGGAGCTGTTTTTT.